One and the same sample provided the 15 T cell receptor beta chains below, sequenced in a study of cytomegalovirus exposure and HLA in healthy donors. Primers for the PCR totalled 60 Vbeta and 13 Jbeta. Sequenced by immunoSEQ multiplex PCR; TCRdb stores in-frame clones only, minus some. The sample yields about 200,000 clones, roughly 77% seen once. Specimen: PBMCs. The origin of the receptors is a male donor in good health and CMV-seropositive.

The gene calls are TRBV28 and TRBJ1-1; D call uncertain. CDR1 is MDHEN and CDR2 is SYDVKM in the germline V gene. The V gene lost 7 bases and the J gene lost 6 bases, with 9 bases spanning the gap. This CDR3 is 11 amino acids long. The CDR3 sequence: CASIGRAEAFF. CDR3 nucleotide sequence: TGTGCCAGCATCGGGAGGGCTGAAGCTTTCTTT.

This CDR3 reads CASNQLNLGQSEAFF. CDR3 DNA sequence: TGTGCCAGCAACCAACTAAATCTGGGACAATCTGAAGCTTTCTTT. The V call is TRBV27, the J call TRBJ1-1, with D maybe TRBD1 (6 bases). The length of the CDR3 is 15 residues. Germline lookup yields CDR1 MNHEY and CDR2 SMNVEV (reference sequence). The V and J ends lost 7 bases and 6 bases respectively, with 21 bases between them.

This clone was recorded a few times. The V gene is TRBV7-2, the J gene TRBJ2-7; weak D call: TRBD2 (5 bases). V shed 1 base and J shed 5 bases, with 9 bases lying between them. This CDR3 is 13 amino acids long. CDR1 and CDR2 (germline): SGHTA, FQGNSA. CDR3 in amino acids: CASSLVVRDEQYF. The CDR3 DNA reads TGTGCCAGCAGCTTAGTGGTGAGGGACGAGCAGTACTTC.

The chain links TRBV28 to TRBJ2-1, with 7 nucleotides matching TRBD2. After removal of 8 bases from V and 8 bases from J, the junction contained 6 bases not matched to a gene. The germline V gene encodes CDR1 MDHEN and CDR2 SYDVKM. The CDR3 loop spans 12 amino acids. CDR3 DNA: TGTGCCAGCGGCGGGAGTAGGGATGAGCAGTTCTTC. Its protein product is CASGGSRDEQFF.

This chain connects TRBV10-1 to TRBJ2-7, with 11 bases fitting TRBD1. The CDR3 has 15 amino acids. Germline V CDR1 and CDR2: WNHNN, SYGVQD (reference sequence). V was clipped by 6 bases and J by 5 bases; unmatched bases: 9. The CDR3 DNA follows: TGCGCCAGCAGGTCCCCGGGACAGGGGGTGGACGAGCAGTACTTC. Encoded protein: CASRSPGQGVDEQYF.

The chain joins TRBV10-3 to TRBJ2-2, with D possibly TRBD1 on 6 matching bases. Between the trimmed V and J ends, which lost 10 bases and 7 bases, there was a span of 13 bases. The CDR3 is 12 amino acids. The germline V gene encodes CDR1 ENHRY and CDR2 SYGVKD. The CDR3 loop reads CATKSGDGELFF. CDR3 coding DNA: TGTGCCACCAAGTCAGGGGACGGGGAGCTGTTTTTT.

This clone was seen a handful of times. The chain uses TRBV5-4 and TRBJ2-1, with 9 bases aligning to TRBD1. Germline V gene sequence: CDR1 SGHNT, CDR2 YYREEE (reference sequence). J was trimmed by 5 bases and V by 3 bases; bases with no gene match: 6. The length of the CDR3 is 15 residues. The CDR3 here is CASSSTGGVNNEQFF. The CDR3 DNA follows: TGTGCCAGCAGCTCTACAGGGGGCGTTAACAATGAGCAGTTCTTC.

This clone was counted only a few times. The chain links TRBV6-1 to TRBJ1-1; D is uncertain. Trimming took 5 bases from V and 8 from J, leaving 9 bases between them. CDR3 length: 11 amino acids. Germline V gene data show CDR1 as MNHNS and CDR2 as SASEGT. CDR3: CASSFPSEAFF. In DNA, the CDR3 is TGTGCCAGCAGTTTCCCTTCGGAAGCTTTCTTT.

The chain is built from TRBV18 and TRBJ2-7; 10 bases agree with TRBD2. Trimming took 2 bases from V and 3 from J; bases not matched to a gene: 25. The germline V gene has CDR1 KGHSH and CDR2 LQKENI. The CDR3 has 22 residues. The CDR3 is CASSPGLGTDLAGANVFYEQYF. The DNA for the CDR3 is TGTGCCAGCTCACCAGGGCTAGGGACAGATCTAGCGGGGGCCAATGTTTTCTACGAGCAGTACTTC.

This clone was recorded a few times. This sequence joins TRBV21-1 and TRBJ1-6; the listed D gene, TRBD1, was not tested against the DNA. TRBV21-1 is listed as a pseudogene. There are 19 residues in the CDR3. As DNA, the CDR3 is TGTGCCAGCAGCAAAAAAACGGCAGGGCGCCCCATAAGAGGTTCACCCCTCCACTTT. Translating it yields CASSKKTAGRPIRGSPLHF.

This clone is a singleton in its sample. This chain joins TRBV5-1 and TRBJ2-3; 11 bases map to TRBD2. Trimming at V came to 5 bases and at J to 0 bases, leaving 11 bases not matched to a gene. Germline CDR1 and CDR2: SGHRS and YFSETQ. The CDR3 is 18 amino acids. CDR3 coding DNA: TGCGCCAGCAGGACCGGGACTAGCGGACGTACTAGCACAGATACGCAGTATTTT. As protein: CASRTGTSGRTSTDTQYF. The full variable domain, its missing parts supplied by reference TRBV5-1 and TRBJ2-3, is KAGVTQTPRYLIKTRGQQVTLSCSPISGHRSVSWYQQTPGQGLQFLFEYFSETQRNKGNFPGRFSGRQFSNSRSEMNVSTLELGDSALYLCASRTGTSGRTSTDTQYFGPGTRLTVL.

V gene TRBV19 combines with J gene TRBJ2-5; TRBD2 agrees at 7 bases. The V gene end was trimmed by 8 bases and the J gene end by 2 bases; junction bases not matched to a gene: 8. Germline CDR1 LNHDA, CDR2 SQIVND (reference sequence). CDR3 length: 14 amino acids. The CDR3 DNA reads TGTGCCAGTTCTCGTCTAGCGGAACAAGAGACCCAGTACTTC. This gives the protein CASSRLAEQETQYF.

The chain links TRBV6-1 to TRBJ1-2; D perhaps matches TRBD1 (6 bases). V shed 6 bases and J shed 7 bases, with 18 bases lying between them. The CDR3 totals 14 residues. From germline, CDR1 is MNHNS and CDR2 SASEGT. CDR3 loop: CASREGGRGSGYTF. CDR3 sequence (DNA): TGTGCCAGCAGAGAGGGGGGGAGGGGGAGTGGCTACACCTTC.

The CDR3 here is CASSQLYRGAETQYF. The CDR3 DNA follows: TGTGCCAGCAGTCAACTCTACCGCGGGGCAGAGACCCAGTACTTC. The chain has TRBV28 and TRBJ2-5, with TRBD2 as a possible D gene (6 bases). Germline V lookup: CDR1 MDHEN, CDR2 SYDVKM. The CDR3 is 15 amino acids. V lost 5 bases and J lost 4, with 17 bases in between.

J is TRBJ1-6 and V is TRBV20-1; unclear D gene. Germline CDR1 DFQATT, CDR2 SNEGSKA (reference sequence). The CDR3 spans 11 residues. V dropped 3 bases and J dropped 10 bases, with 7 bases sitting between them. CDR3 nucleotides: TGCAGTGCTAGTCCGGAGTCACCCCTCCACTTT. This sequence encodes CSASPESPLHF.